Each of the 4 T cell receptor beta chains below was sequenced from the same sample in a study of cytomegalovirus exposure and HLA in healthy donors. Data came from immunoSEQ multiplex PCR; TCRdb stores just in-frame clones and leaves some out. The sample records over 110,000 clones, around nine tenths being singletons. The sequenced sample consisted of PBMCs. The receptors here all came from a man younger than 30 in good health and CMV-seropositive.

This chain joins TRBV15 and TRBJ2-7, with 9 bases identical to TRBD2. This CDR3 contains 17 residues. The V and J ends lost 0 bases and 7 bases, in that order; junction bases with no gene match: 13. From germline, CDR1 is LNHNV and CDR2 YYDKDF (reference sequence). The chain's CDR3 is CATSRDAPAGGPGEQYF. For the CDR3, the DNA is TGTGCCACCAGCAGAGATGCCCCCGCGGGAGGGCCGGGAGAGCAGTACTTC. Full variable domain (outside the CDR3, taken from reference TRBV15 and TRBJ2-7): DAMVIQNPRYQVTQFGKPVTLSCSQTLNHNVMYWYQQKSSQAPKLLFHYYDKDFNNEADTPDNFQSRRPNTSFCFLDIRSPGLGDTAMYLCATSRDAPAGGPGEQYFGPGTRLTVT.

Remarks on this clone: Other DNA sequences from this sample encode an identical CDR3 as well. This chain joins TRBV9 and TRBJ2-7; 11 nucleotides match TRBD1. The CDR3 length is 15 residues. CDR1 is SGDLS and CDR2 is YYNGEE in the germline V gene. V was pared by 2 bases and J by 2 bases, with 3 bases of the junction left unmatched. CDR3 coding DNA: TGTGCCAGCAGCGTGGGGACAGGGGGAACCTACGAGCAGTACTTC. Protein product: CASSVGTGGTYEQYF.

This clone was detected a few times. V gene TRBV6-6 combines with J gene TRBJ2-7; weak D call: TRBD1 (6 bases). V shed 6 bases and J shed 3 bases, with 9 bases lying between them. The CDR3 is made up of 12 amino acids. Germline V CDR1 and CDR2: MNHNY, SVGAGI (reference sequence). The CDR3 loop is CASRTQGYEQYF. The CDR3 nucleotides read TGTGCCAGCAGGACACAGGGCTACGAGCAGTACTTC.

This rearrangement joins TRBV29-1 to TRBJ2-3, with D uncertain. The length of the CDR3 is 14 residues. V was cut by 6 bases and J by 5 bases, with 18 bases left in between. The V gene's germline CDR1 is SQVTM and CDR2 ANQGSEA. Written as DNA, the CDR3 is TGCAGCGTGTGTTCGTGGCTAGGTAGAGATACGCAGTATTTT. Translation gives CSVCSWLGRDTQYF.